The clone carrying this T cell receptor beta chain occurred many times. The target antigen is unknown. The data belong to a study of early T cells in non-severe SARS-CoV-2 infection. Study information: Unsorted whole blood bulk RNA was sequenced, with unpaired chains. Overall study findings and caveats: Database matching using VDJdb favored anti-spike CD8 responses, with private and CD4 specificities left missing.

The library protocol tagged individual cDNA molecules with unique molecular identifiers. TCRdb reprocessed the 5' RACE reads with MiXCR, giving one entry per CDR3 protein. The sample has around 100,000 distinct CDR3 sequences; around 12% are singletons. The sample was whole blood. The clonotype comes from an adult who was a healthcare worker with PCR-confirmed SARS-CoV-2 infection or an uninfected control (not recorded which).

The CDR3 nucleotides read TGTGCCAGCAGCTTAGAGAGGGCCACTGAAGCTTTCTTT. Amino acids: CASSLERATEAFF. The chain has TRBV7-9 and TRBJ1-1; D call uncertain. V was clipped by 1 base and J by 4 bases, with 7 bases between them. Germline loops: CDR1 SEHNR, CDR2 FQNEAQ (reference sequence). The CDR3 runs 13 residues.